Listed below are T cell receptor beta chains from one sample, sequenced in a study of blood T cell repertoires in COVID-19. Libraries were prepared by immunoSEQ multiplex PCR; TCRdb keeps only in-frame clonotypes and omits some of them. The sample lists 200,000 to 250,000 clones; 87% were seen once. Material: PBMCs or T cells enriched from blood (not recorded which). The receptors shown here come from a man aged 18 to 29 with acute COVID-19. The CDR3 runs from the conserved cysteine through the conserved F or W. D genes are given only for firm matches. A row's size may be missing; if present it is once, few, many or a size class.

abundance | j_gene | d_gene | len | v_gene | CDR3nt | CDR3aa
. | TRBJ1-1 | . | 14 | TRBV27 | TGTGCCAGCAGTTTAAATGCGGGGCCAGGAGGAGCTTTCTTT | CASSLNAGPGGAFF
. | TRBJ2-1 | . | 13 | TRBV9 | TGTGCCAGCAGCGTAGGGGGGGGCAGTGAGCAGTTCTTC | CASSVGGGSEQFF
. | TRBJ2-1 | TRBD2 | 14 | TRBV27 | TGTGCCAGCAGTCCGGGACTAGATTACAATGAGCAGTTCTTC | CASSPGLDYNEQFF
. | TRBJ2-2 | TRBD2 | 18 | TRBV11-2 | TGTGCCAGCAGCTTAGTACCCCGGACTAGCGGTTACACCGGGGAGCTGTTTTTT | CASSLVPRTSGYTGELFF
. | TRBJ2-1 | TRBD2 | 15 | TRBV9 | TGTGCCAGCAGCGCTAGCGGGCTCTCCTACAATGAGCAGTTCTTC | CASSASGLSYNEQFF
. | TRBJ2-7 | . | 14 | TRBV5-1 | TGCGCCAGCAGCTTGGAACGGGAGCGGGACGAGCAGTACTTC | CASSLERERDEQYF
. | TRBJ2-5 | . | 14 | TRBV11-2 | TGTGCCAGCAGCTTCGGGTTTTTGCGAGAGACCCAGTACTTC | CASSFGFLRETQYF
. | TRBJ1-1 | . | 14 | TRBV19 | TGTGCCAGTAGGCTCAGGGGCATGAACACTGAAGCTTTCTTT | CASRLRGMNTEAFF
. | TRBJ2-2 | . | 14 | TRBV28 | TGTGCCAGCAGTTTTAGGGGTTTCACCGGGGAGCTGTTTTTT | CASSFRGFTGELFF
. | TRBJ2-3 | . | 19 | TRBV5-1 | TGCGCCAGCAGCTTAACCGGGAATGCCGCCCAATCTAGCACAGATACGCAGTATTTT | CASSLTGNAAQSSTDTQYF
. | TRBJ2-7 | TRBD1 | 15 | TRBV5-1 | TGCGCCAGCAGCTTGGGACAGGGGGGCTCCTACGAGCAGTACTTC | CASSLGQGGSYEQYF
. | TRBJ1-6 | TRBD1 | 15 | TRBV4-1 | TGCGCCAGCAGCCATGATTCACAGGGGGATTCACCCCTCCACTTT | CASSHDSQGDSPLHF
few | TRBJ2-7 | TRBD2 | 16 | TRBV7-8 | TGTGCCAGCAGCTTACCTCTGAGACTAGCGGGCTACGAGCAGTACTTC | CASSLPLRLAGYEQYF
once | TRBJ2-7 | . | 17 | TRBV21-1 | TGTGCCAGCAGCAAAGCTAAACAAACAGGGGCAATCTACGAGCAGTACTTC | CASSKAKQTGAIYEQYF
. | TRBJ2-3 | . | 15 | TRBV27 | TGTGCCAGCAGCTTCGGACTCCTGCGCCCAGATACGCAGTATTTT | CASSFGLLRPDTQYF
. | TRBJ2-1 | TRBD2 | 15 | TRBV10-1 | TGCGCCAGCAGTGAGTCCCTAGCGGGAGGAAGTGAGCAGTTCTTC | CASSESLAGGSEQFF
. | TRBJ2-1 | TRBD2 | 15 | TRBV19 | TGTGCCAGTAGTAACTTAGCGGGAGGGCCGGATGAGCAGTTCTTC | CASSNLAGGPDEQFF
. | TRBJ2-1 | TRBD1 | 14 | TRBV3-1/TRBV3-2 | TGTGCCAGCAGCCGCCGGGACAGTAGTGATGAGCAGTTCTTC | CASSRRDSSDEQFF
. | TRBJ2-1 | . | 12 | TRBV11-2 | TGTGCCAGCAGTTTCGGGAACAATGAGCAGTTCTTC | CASSFGNNEQFF
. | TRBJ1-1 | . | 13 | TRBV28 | TGTGCCAGTAGCACAGGACGGTACACTGAAGCTTTCTTT | CASSTGRYTEAFF
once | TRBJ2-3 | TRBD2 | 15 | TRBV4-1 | TGCGCCAGCACCCAACTAGCGGGAGATCCAGATACGCAGTATTTT | CASTQLAGDPDTQYF
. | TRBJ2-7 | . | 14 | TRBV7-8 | TGTGCCAGCAGCGGATGGACAGAGTCCTACGAGCAGTACTTC | CASSGWTESYEQYF
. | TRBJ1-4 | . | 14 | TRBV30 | TGTGCCTGGAAGGGGGGGCCAACTAATGAAAAACTGTTTTTT | CAWKGGPTNEKLFF
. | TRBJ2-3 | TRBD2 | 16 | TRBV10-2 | TGCGCCAGCAGTGAGTCACTAGCGGGGGCCACAGATACGCAGTATTTT | CASSESLAGATDTQYF
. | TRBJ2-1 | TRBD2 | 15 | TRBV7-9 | TGTGCCAGCAGCTTACTCGGGAGGATAAACAATGAGCAGTTCTTC | CASSLLGRINNEQFF
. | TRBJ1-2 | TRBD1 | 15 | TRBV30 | TGTGCCTGGAGTGCCCCTGACAGGGGCGCCTATGGCTACACCTTC | CAWSAPDRGAYGYTF
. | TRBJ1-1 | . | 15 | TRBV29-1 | TGCAGCGTTGTGAGACAATCCTGGTATTTCCCTGAAGCTTTCTTT | CSVVRQSWYFPEAFF